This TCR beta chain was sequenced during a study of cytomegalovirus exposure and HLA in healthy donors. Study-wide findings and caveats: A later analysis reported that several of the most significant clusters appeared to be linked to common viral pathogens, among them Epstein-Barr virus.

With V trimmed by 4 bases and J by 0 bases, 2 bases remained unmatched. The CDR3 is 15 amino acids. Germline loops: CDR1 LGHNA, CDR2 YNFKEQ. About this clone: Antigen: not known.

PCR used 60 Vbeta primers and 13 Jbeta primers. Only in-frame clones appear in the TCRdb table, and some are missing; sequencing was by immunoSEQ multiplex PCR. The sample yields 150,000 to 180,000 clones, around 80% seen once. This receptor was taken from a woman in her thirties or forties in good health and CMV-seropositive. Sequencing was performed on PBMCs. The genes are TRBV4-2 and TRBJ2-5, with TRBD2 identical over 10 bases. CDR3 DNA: TGTGCCAGCAGCCTCGGGACTAGCGACCAAGAGACCCAGTACTTC. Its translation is CASSLGTSDQETQYF.